These T cell receptor beta chains were read from a single sample in a study of T cell clones after liver transplantation. Assay used: immunoSEQ multiplex PCR; TCRdb lists only in-frame clones, some missing. This table has more than 100,000 clones, about 80% appearing once. Sequencing was performed on CD4+ T cells from blood, taken about 50 months after liver transplant. Source of these receptors: a human patient who received a liver transplant. The graft donor may have contributed some T cells. Both conserved end residues are part of each CDR3. A D gene is named only where the DNA matches it firmly. Only some rows state a clone size, as once, few, many or a class for expanded clones.

D,V,size,J,CDR3,DNA
-,TRBV7-2,few,TRBJ2-3,CASSLAGRQATDTQYF,TGTGCCAGCAGCTTAGCGGGGAGGCAGGCTACAGATACGCAGTATTTT
-,TRBV28,-,TRBJ2-7,CASSPTQSSYEQYF,TGTGCCAGCAGCCCGACACAGAGCTCCTACGAGCAGTACTTC
TRBD1,TRBV7-9,-,TRBJ1-4,CASSFDRGQEKLFF,TGTGCCAGCAGCTTCGACAGGGGGCAAGAAAAACTGTTTTTT
-,TRBV25-1,-,TRBJ2-5,CASSENSGRGLDVETQYF,TGTGCCAGCAGTGAAAACTCGGGAAGGGGACTGGATGTAGAGACCCAGTACTTC
TRBD1,TRBV4-2,-,TRBJ1-6,CASSQEVQGAANSPLHF,TGTGCCAGCAGCCAAGAGGTCCAGGGGGCGGCAAATTCACCCCTCCACTTT
-,TRBV5-1,-,TRBJ2-7,CASSSGSGDSGYEQYF,TGCGCCAGCAGCTCCGGCTCGGGGGACAGTGGATACGAGCAGTACTTC
-,TRBV18,-,TRBJ1-1,CASSPYREPNTEAFF,TGTGCCAGCTCACCTTACCGGGAGCCAAACACTGAAGCTTTCTTT
-,TRBV6-1,-,TRBJ2-2,CASIPTGTGELFF,TGTGCCAGCATCCCGACAGGCACCGGGGAGCTGTTTTTT
TRBD1,TRBV10-3,-,TRBJ2-3,CAISWTGGSTDTQYF,TGTGCCATCAGTTGGACAGGGGGAAGCACAGATACGCAGTATTTT
TRBD1,TRBV2,-,TRBJ2-2,CASSETGLVTGELFF,TGTGCCAGCAGTGAGACAGGGTTGGTCACCGGGGAGCTGTTTTTT
-,TRBV19,-,TRBJ2-1,CASSIALNNEQFF,TGTGCCAGTAGTATCGCCCTTAACAATGAGCAGTTCTTC
TRBD1,TRBV19,-,TRBJ1-4,CASTGQISEKLFF,TGTGCCAGTACGGGACAGATTTCGGAAAAACTGTTTTTT
-,TRBV11-2,-,TRBJ1-1,CASSLAGWEGAFF,TGTGCCAGCAGCTTAGCAGGGTGGGAGGGAGCTTTCTTT
TRBD1,TRBV5-1,-,TRBJ2-7,CASSDRTGTPYEQYF,TGCGCCAGCAGCGACCGGACAGGGACCCCCTACGAGCAGTACTTC
-,TRBV5-4,-,TRBJ2-2,CASRENPDTGELFF,TGTGCCAGCCGGGAAAACCCGGACACCGGGGAGCTGTTTTTT
-,TRBV7-2,-,TRBJ2-3,CASSFTGRTDTQYF,TGTGCCAGCAGCTTTACAGGGAGGACAGATACGCAGTATTTT
-,TRBV14,-,TRBJ2-1,CASSQDRDQLRGQFF,TGTGCCAGCAGCCAAGATAGGGACCAGCTTAGGGGGCAGTTCTTC
TRBD2,TRBV7-9,-,TRBJ2-7,CASSPRGAGYREQYF,TGTGCCAGCAGCCCCCGAGGAGCGGGATATCGCGAGCAGTACTTC
TRBD2,TRBV10-3,-,TRBJ2-2,CAISRGEGVGELFF,TGTGCCATCAGTCGGGGGGAGGGCGTCGGGGAGCTGTTTTTT
TRBD1,TRBV5-4,-,TRBJ1-1,CASSLQDRGRNTEAFF,TGTGCCAGCAGCTTGCAGGACAGGGGGCGGAACACTGAAGCTTTCTTT
-,TRBV28,-,TRBJ1-3,CASSSPGNTIYF,TGTGCCAGCAGTTCACCCGGAAACACCATATATTTT
TRBD1,TRBV12-5,-,TRBJ2-2,CASGPRDRGSGELFF,TGTGCTAGTGGACCGCGGGACAGGGGGTCGGGGGAGCTGTTTTTT